This entry lists 29 T cell receptor beta chains sequenced from one sample in a study of T cell responses to AZD1222 COVID-19 vaccine. TCRdb keeps only in-frame clones here, not all; method: immunoSEQ multiplex PCR. The table includes tens of thousands of clones, 75% to 90% detected once. This material consisted of peripheral blood, taken on day 0 of AZD1222 vaccination. These receptor sequences come from an adult in good health.

The V gene is TRBV21-1, the J gene TRBJ1-4; TRBD1, the table's D call, was not compared with the DNA. TRBV21-1 is shown as a pseudogene. The CDR3 loop spans 15 amino acids. The CDR3 loop reads CASSSQFPSNEKLFF. The DNA of the CDR3 is TGTGCCAGCAGCTCTCAGTTTCCCTCTAATGAAAAACTGTTTTTT.

The genes are TRBV6-1 and TRBJ1-5; tentatively, D is TRBD1 (6 bases). Trimming cost V 0 bases and J 5 bases, with 8 bases left between them. The germline V gene encodes CDR1 MNHNS and CDR2 SASEGT. This CDR3 contains 14 residues. The chain's CDR3 is CASSEANRDQPQHF. The CDR3 bases are TGTGCCAGCAGTGAAGCAAACAGGGATCAGCCCCAGCATTTT.

The chain employs TRBV28 and TRBJ1-5, with a weak D call TRBD1 (6 bases). Trimming removed 6 bases from V and 3 bases from J, with 18 bases in between. CDR3 length equals 16 residues. Germline CDR1 and CDR2: MDHEN and SYDVKM. The CDR3 nucleotides are TGTGCCAGCAGCCTCCCCCGGGGGGCAGACAATCAGCCCCAGCATTTT. It specifies CASSLPRGADNQPQHF. The full variable domain, with the rest looked up from reference TRBV28 and TRBJ1-5, is DVKVTQSSRYLVKRTGEKVFLECVQDMDHENMFWYRQDPGLGLRLIYFSYDVKMKEKGDIPEGYSVSREKKERFSLILESASTNQTSMYLCASSLPRGADNQPQHFGDGTRLSIL.

This clone was detected once. The chain links TRBV7-3 to TRBJ2-5, with TRBD1 matching over 7 bases. This CDR3 comprises 15 residues. Unmatched junction bases numbered 9, after V lost 2 bases and J lost 6 bases. The germline V gene encodes CDR1 SGHTA and CDR2 FQGTGA. CDR3 region: CASSLGTTGDKTQYF. The CDR3 DNA is TGTGCCAGCAGCTTAGGGACCACAGGGGACAAGACCCAGTACTTC.

This clone was found once. V and J are TRBV2 and TRBJ2-7, with 9 bases fitting TRBD2. CDR1 is SNHLY and CDR2 is FYNNEI in the germline V gene. J gave up 6 bases and V 5 bases, and 5 bases lay outside the gene matches. The CDR3 sequence is 13 residues long. CDR3 sequence reads: CASSLAGVGEQYF. Written as DNA, the CDR3 is TGTGCCAGCAGTTTAGCGGGAGTAGGCGAGCAGTACTTC.

This clone appeared a single time. The CDR3 loop is CASRRTDNSPLHF. The CDR3, as DNA: TGTGCCAGCAGACGGACTGATAATTCACCCCTCCACTTT. The chain has TRBV28 and TRBJ1-6; D is unresolved. The CDR3 spans 13 residues. Trimming cost V 6 bases and J 5 bases, with 8 bases left between them. The germline gives CDR1 MDHEN, CDR2 SYDVKM. The full variable domain, its missing parts supplied by reference TRBV28 and TRBJ1-6, is DVKVTQSSRYLVKRTGEKVFLECVQDMDHENMFWYRQDPGLGLRLIYFSYDVKMKEKGDIPEGYSVSREKKERFSLILESASTNQTSMYLCASRRTDNSPLHFGNGTRLTVT.

The V gene is TRBV5-4, the J gene TRBJ2-7; D possibly uses TRBD1 or TRBD2 (6 bases each). V dropped 5 bases and J dropped 7 bases, with 22 bases sitting between them. Germline CDR1 reads SGHNT; CDR2 reads YYREEE (reference sequence). The CDR3 spans 15 residues. CDR3: CASRLGQSRRGEQYF. For the CDR3, the DNA is TGTGCCAGCAGACTTGGACAGTCAAGGAGGGGGGAGCAGTACTTC.

This chain uses TRBV25-1 with TRBJ1-2; the D is unclear. The CDR3 spans 15 residues. CDR1 and CDR2 (germline): MGHDK, SYGVNS. With 6 bases removed from V and 0 bases from J, the gap between germline ends came to 14 bases. The chain's CDR3 is CASSPRMASNYGYTF. CDR3 nucleotides: TGTGCCAGCAGCCCCCGAATGGCTTCTAACTATGGCTACACCTTC.

This chain links TRBV2 with TRBJ1-5; 8 bases line up with TRBD1. Losses at the gene ends were 5 bases for V and 6 bases for J; bases not matched to a gene: 9. Germline V CDR1 and CDR2: SNHLY, FYNNEI. CDR3 length equals 15 residues. The CDR3 DNA is TGTGCCAGCAGTCCGGACAGGGCGCCCGGTCAGCCCCAGCATTTT. Encoded protein: CASSPDRAPGQPQHF.

This chain links TRBV11-2 with TRBJ2-7; D might be TRBD1 (5 bases). Germline V gene lookup returns CDR1 SGHAT and CDR2 FQNNGV. The CDR3 runs 13 residues. With 5 bases removed from V and 4 bases from J, the gap between germline ends came to 12 bases. This CDR3 reads CASSPTRTYEQYF. In nucleotides, the CDR3 is TGTGCCAGCAGCCCGACGCGGACATACGAGCAGTACTTC.

The rearrangement links TRBV29-1 to TRBJ2-5; 9 bases are a match to TRBD2. Germline lookup yields CDR1 SQVTM and CDR2 ANQGSEA. The CDR3 extends over 15 amino acids. V trimming: 3 bases; J trimming: 0 bases; junction bases outside the gene matches: 5. The chain's CDR3 is CSVDRASGNQETQYF. As DNA, the CDR3 is TGCAGCGTTGACAGGGCTAGCGGGAACCAAGAGACCCAGTACTTC. Based on the CDR3 plus reference TRBV29-1 and TRBJ2-5, the full variable domain is SAVISQKPSRDICQRGTSLTIQCQVDSQVTMMFWYRQQPGQSLTLIATANQGSEATYESGFVIDKFPISRPNLTFSTLTVSNMSPEDSSIYLCSVDRASGNQETQYFGPGTRLLVL.

The chain combines TRBV2 with TRBJ1-1; no clear D gene. V gave up 7 bases and J gave up 0 bases, with 9 bases separating them. CDR1 and CDR2 from the germline V gene are SNHLY and FYNNEI. The CDR3 consists of 13 residues. The CDR3 reads CASIRNMNTEAFF. As DNA, the CDR3 is TGTGCCAGCATCCGAAATATGAACACTGAAGCTTTCTTT.

This clone was picked up a small number of times. The CDR3 nucleotides read TGTGCCACCAGCAGAGATCTGGACAGGGTGCTCTCTGGAAACACCATATATTTT. It encodes CATSRDLDRVLSGNTIYF. The rearrangement uses TRBV15 and TRBJ1-3; 8 bases line up with TRBD1. Germline V gene sequence: CDR1 LNHNV, CDR2 YYDKDF (reference sequence). The CDR3 loop spans 18 amino acids. V was clipped by 0 bases and J by 0 bases; unmatched bases: 7.

This chain uses TRBV11-2 with TRBJ2-2; D might be TRBD2 (6 bases). The CDR3 totals 14 residues. Trimming stripped 7 bases from V and 1 base from J, with 10 bases between. Germline V gives CDR1 SGHAT, CDR2 FQNNGV. The CDR3 spells CASTPGRNTGELFF. The CDR3 DNA is TGTGCCAGCACCCCCGGGAGGAACACCGGGGAGCTGTTTTTT.

The V gene is TRBV19, the J gene TRBJ1-2; 8 nucleotides match TRBD1. Germline assignment: CDR1 LNHDA and CDR2 SQIVND (reference sequence). The CDR3 runs to 13 residues. The V segment lost 6 bases and the J segment 2 bases; nucleotides outside the gene matches: 2. CDR3 in amino acids: CASSRQGNYGYTF. In nucleotides, the CDR3 is TGTGCCAGTAGCCGACAGGGGAACTATGGCTACACCTTC.

For this clone: The junction differs from germline at one of its ends, possibly a read error. The chain combines TRBV11-3 with TRBJ2-2; 11 bases line up with TRBD1. This CDR3 has 13 amino acids. Germline loops: CDR1 SGHNT, CDR2 YENEEA. CDR3 coding DNA: TGTGCCAGCAGCAACCCCGGGACAGGGGGGCTGTTTTTT. Protein sequence: CASSNPGTGGLFF.

The chain couples TRBV4-2 to TRBJ2-7; TRBD1 matches at 8 bases. The CDR3 consists of 16 residues. CDR1 and CDR2 (germline): LGHNA, YNFKEQ. V lost 0 bases to trimming and J lost 4 bases; unmatched junction nucleotides: 8. The DNA of the CDR3 is TGTGCCAGCAGCCAAGATCTCGGACAGGGTCGGTACGAGCAGTACTTC. Translation gives CASSQDLGQGRYEQYF.

This clone was detected only once. V is TRBV9 and J is TRBJ2-3; D unclear. The CDR3 runs to 15 residues. V lost 0 bases to trimming and J lost 2 bases, with 10 bases between them. From germline, CDR1 is SGDLS and CDR2 YYNGEE. The CDR3 region is CASSVDIGFTDTQYF. CDR3 nucleotides: TGTGCCAGCAGCGTAGATATAGGGTTCACAGATACGCAGTATTTT.

The chain uses TRBV21-1 and TRBJ2-5; the D call TRBD2 from the table was never checked on the DNA. TRBV21-1 corresponds to a pseudogene. The CDR3 runs to 18 residues. In DNA form, the CDR3 reads TGTGCCAGCAGCAATCCAACTAGCGGGAGCCCCATGCCAGAGACCCAGTACTTC. This encodes CASSNPTSGSPMPETQYF.

The CDR3 loop reads CASSLPGQAHGYTF. CDR3 coding DNA: TGCGCCAGCAGCCTCCCTGGACAGGCCCATGGCTACACCTTC. The V call is TRBV5-1, the J call TRBJ1-2; 7 positions agree with TRBD1. After removal of 4 bases from V and 6 bases from J, the junction contained 9 bases not matched to a gene. Germline values: CDR1 SGHRS, CDR2 YFSETQ. CDR3 length equals 14 residues.

The chain couples TRBV24-1 to TRBJ2-1; TRBD2 matches 10 bases. The CDR3 runs to 16 residues. Germline CDR1 is KGHDR and CDR2 is SFDVKD. Trimming at V came to 2 bases and at J to 4 bases, leaving 4 bases not matched to a gene. DNA of the CDR3: TGTGCCACCAGTGATTCTAGCGGGAGTCATTACAATGAGCAGTTCTTC. This translates into CATSDSSGSHYNEQFF.

The J gene is TRBJ2-5, the V gene TRBV24-1; D uncertain. Deletions cut 7 bases from V and 5 bases from J, with 10 bases between. This CDR3 has 12 amino acids. The germline gives CDR1 KGHDR, CDR2 SFDVKD. CDR3 amino acids: CATRDVAETQYF. In nucleotides, the CDR3 is TGTGCCACCAGGGACGTCGCGGAGACCCAGTACTTC.

The chain uses TRBV7-9 and TRBJ2-1; D unresolved. The CDR3 runs 15 residues. Germline V gives CDR1 SEHNR, CDR2 FQNEAQ (reference sequence). Trimming shortened V by 4 bases and J by 0 bases, and 10 bases separated the two germline ends. In nucleotides, the CDR3 is TGTGCCAGCAGCTCGCTCCGAAGCTCCTACAATGAGCAGTTCTTC. Protein product: CASSSLRSSYNEQFF.

The CDR3 DNA reads as TGCGCCAGCAGTGAGTTCGCTAGGGGCGAGCAGTACTTC. This encodes CASSEFARGEQYF. The V gene is TRBV10-2, the J gene TRBJ2-7, with a possible D match to TRBD1 (5 bases). The CDR3 contains 13 residues. The ends were cut back, 1 base at V and 6 bases at J, with 10 bases in the middle. CDR1 is WSHSY and CDR2 is SAAADI in the germline V gene.

This rearrangement joins TRBV10-1 to TRBJ2-7; D not resolved. The length of the CDR3 is 14 residues. The germline V gene has CDR1 WNHNN and CDR2 SYGVQD (reference sequence). V was shortened by 3 bases and J by 1 base, with 10 bases between the two germline ends. CDR3 bases: TGCGCCAGCAGTGACACGGGTCGTTCCTACGAGCAGTACTTC. Protein product: CASSDTGRSYEQYF.

This rearrangement joins TRBV4-3 to TRBJ2-1; D possibly uses TRBD1 or TRBD2 (5 bases each). The CDR3 consists of 14 residues. Germline V gene sequence: CDR1 LGHNA, CDR2 YSLEER. Trimming stripped 6 bases from V and 7 bases from J, with 16 bases between. The CDR3 coding sequence is TGCGCCAGCAGGTCGTGGGGCGGGTCGAATGAGCAGTTCTTC. Protein sequence: CASRSWGGSNEQFF.

This chain connects TRBV4-1 to TRBJ2-7; 8 nucleotides match TRBD2. The germline CDR1 and CDR2 sequences are MGHRA and YSYEKL. Trimming removed 1 base from V and 1 base from J; junction bases left unmatched: 6. CDR3 size: 16 residues. The CDR3 sequence is CASSQVPGLGSYEQYF. For the CDR3, the DNA is TGCGCCAGCAGCCAAGTTCCGGGACTAGGGTCCTACGAGCAGTACTTC.

The V and J genes are TRBV5-6 and TRBJ2-7, with 13 nucleotides matching TRBD2. CDR1 and CDR2 (germline): SGHDT, YYEEEE. The ends lost 4 bases at V and 4 bases at J; junction bases unmatched: 5. This CDR3 is 15 amino acids long. CDR3 nucleotides: TGTGCCAGCAGCATAAGGACTAGCGGGAGTTACGAGCAGTACTTC. Its protein is CASSIRTSGSYEQYF.

J is TRBJ2-1 and V is TRBV25-1; 9 bases map to TRBD1. V lost 5 bases and J lost 9; bases outside the gene matches: 5. The CDR3 contains 13 residues. CDR1 is MGHDK, CDR2 SYGVNS, per germline. The DNA for the CDR3 is TGTGCCAGCAGTTTTACAGGGGGCGGTGAGCAGTTCTTC. It translates to CASSFTGGGEQFF.